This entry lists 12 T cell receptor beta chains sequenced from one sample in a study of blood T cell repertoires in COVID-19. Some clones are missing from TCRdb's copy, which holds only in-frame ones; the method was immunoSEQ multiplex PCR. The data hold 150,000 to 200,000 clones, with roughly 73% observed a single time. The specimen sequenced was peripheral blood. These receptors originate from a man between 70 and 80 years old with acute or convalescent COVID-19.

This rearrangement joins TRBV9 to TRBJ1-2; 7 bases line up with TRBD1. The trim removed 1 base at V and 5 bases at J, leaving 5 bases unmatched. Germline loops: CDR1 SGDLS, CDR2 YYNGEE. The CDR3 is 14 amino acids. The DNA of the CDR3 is TGTGCCAGCAGCGTACAAGGGGGCGAATATGGCTACACCTTC. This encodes CASSVQGGEYGYTF.

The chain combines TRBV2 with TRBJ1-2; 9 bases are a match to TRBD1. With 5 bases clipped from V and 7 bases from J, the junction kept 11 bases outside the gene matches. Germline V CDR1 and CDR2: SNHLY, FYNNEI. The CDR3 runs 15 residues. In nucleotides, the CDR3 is TGTGCCAGCAGTCAAAACAGGGGGCGCCAGTCTGGCTACACCTTC. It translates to CASSQNRGRQSGYTF.

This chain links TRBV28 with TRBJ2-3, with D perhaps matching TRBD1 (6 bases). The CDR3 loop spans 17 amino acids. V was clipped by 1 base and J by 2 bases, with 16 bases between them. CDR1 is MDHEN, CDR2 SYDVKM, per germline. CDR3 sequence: CASSLLRTEDNTDTQYF. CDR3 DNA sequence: TGTGCCAGCAGTTTATTAAGGACAGAAGATAACACAGATACGCAGTATTTT.

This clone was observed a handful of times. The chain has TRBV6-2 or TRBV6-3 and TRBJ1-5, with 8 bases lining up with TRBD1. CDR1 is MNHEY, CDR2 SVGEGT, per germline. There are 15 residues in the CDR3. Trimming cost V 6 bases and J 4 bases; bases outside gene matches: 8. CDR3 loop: CASSLQGAGNQPQHF. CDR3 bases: TGTGCCAGCAGCCTCCAGGGGGCTGGGAATCAGCCCCAGCATTTT.

The CDR3 protein is CATSAPAGRGTDTQYF. The CDR3 DNA sequence: TGTGCCACCAGTGCCCCCGCGGGAAGGGGCACAGATACGCAGTATTTT. The genes are TRBV24-1 and TRBJ2-3; D is possibly TRBD2 (6 bases). CDR1 KGHDR and CDR2 SFDVKD come from the germline V gene. The CDR3 is made up of 16 amino acids. V gave up 5 bases and J gave up 1 base, with 15 bases separating them.

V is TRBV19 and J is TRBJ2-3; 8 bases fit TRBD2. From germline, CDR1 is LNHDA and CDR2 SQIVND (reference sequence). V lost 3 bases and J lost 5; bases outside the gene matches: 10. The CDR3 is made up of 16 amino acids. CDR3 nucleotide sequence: TGTGCCAGTAGTATCCCGGCGGGGGGCCTGCTAGATACGCAGTATTTT. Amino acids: CASSIPAGGLLDTQYF.

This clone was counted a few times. CDR3 residues: CASSLLAGGNTGELFF. The DNA for the CDR3 is TGTGCCAGCAGCCTCCTAGCGGGGGGGAACACCGGGGAGCTGTTTTTT. J is TRBJ2-2 and V is TRBV4-2, with TRBD2 matching 11 bases. The CDR3 has 16 residues. V lost 4 bases, J lost 1 base, and 2 bases stayed unmatched. Germline CDR1 and CDR2: LGHNA and YNFKEQ.

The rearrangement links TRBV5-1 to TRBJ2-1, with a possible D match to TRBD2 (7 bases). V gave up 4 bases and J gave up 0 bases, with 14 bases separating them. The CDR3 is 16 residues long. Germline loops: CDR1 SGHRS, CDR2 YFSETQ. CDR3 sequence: CASSGGAAFSYNEQFF. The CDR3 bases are TGCGCCAGCAGCGGGGGGGCGGCCTTCTCCTACAATGAGCAGTTCTTC.

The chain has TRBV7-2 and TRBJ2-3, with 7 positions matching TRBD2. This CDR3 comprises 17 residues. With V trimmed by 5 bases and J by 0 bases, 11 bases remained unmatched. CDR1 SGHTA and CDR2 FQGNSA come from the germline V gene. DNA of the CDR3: TGTGCCAGCAGCCTTATTCGGAGCGGGATAAGCACAGATACGCAGTATTTT. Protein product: CASSLIRSGISTDTQYF. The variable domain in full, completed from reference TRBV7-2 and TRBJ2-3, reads GAGVSQSPSNKVTEKGKDVELRCDPISGHTALYWYRQSLGQGLEFLIYFQGNSAPDKSGLPSDRFSAERTGGSVSTLTIQRTQQEDSAVYLCASSLIRSGISTDTQYFGPGTRLTVL.

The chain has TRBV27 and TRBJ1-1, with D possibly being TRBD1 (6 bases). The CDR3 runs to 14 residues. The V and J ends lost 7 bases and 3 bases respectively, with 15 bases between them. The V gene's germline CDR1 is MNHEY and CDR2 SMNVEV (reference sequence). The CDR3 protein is CASISRRGDTEAFF. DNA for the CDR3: TGTGCCAGCATTTCCCGCAGGGGAGACACTGAAGCTTTCTTT.

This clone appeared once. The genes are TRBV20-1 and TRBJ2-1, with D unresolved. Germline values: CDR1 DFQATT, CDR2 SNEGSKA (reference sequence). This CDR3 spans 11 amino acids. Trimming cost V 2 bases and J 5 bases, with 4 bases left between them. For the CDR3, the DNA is TGCAGTGCTAGACAAAACAATGAGCAGTTCTTC. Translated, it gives CSARQNNEQFF.

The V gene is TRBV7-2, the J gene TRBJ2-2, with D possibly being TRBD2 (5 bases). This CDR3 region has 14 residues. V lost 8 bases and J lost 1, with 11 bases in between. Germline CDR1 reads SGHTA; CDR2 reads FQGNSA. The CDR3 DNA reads TGTGCCAGCCCGCGGGCGGGGAACACCGGGGAGCTGTTTTTT. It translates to CASPRAGNTGELFF.